This is a list of T cell receptor beta chains from one sample in a study of vaccination and CD4 T cells after COVID-19. No cognate antigen is known for these TCRs. One entry per CDR3 protein, called by TCRdb with MiXCR from the PCR reads. The data hold around 21,000 distinct CDR3 sequences, with about 40% observed a single time. The sample here was CD4+ T cells from blood, cultured in vitro, taken about 7 months after SARS-CoV-2 vaccination. Receptor source: a human donor who had recovered from COVID-19. CDR3s include the opening cysteine and the closing phenylalanine or tryptophan. Fields, in order: J gene, D gene, V gene, clone size, CDR3 length, CDR3 protein, CDR3 DNA. The D gene is left open where the match is weak. A clone size is listed for some rows: how often the clone was seen (once, few, many), or a class if it is expanded.

j_call: TRBJ2-2
d_call: -
v_call: TRBV20-1
clone_size: once
cdr3_length: 12
cdr3_aa: CSARANTGELFF
cdr3_nt: TGCAGTGCCAGGGCGAACACCGGGGAGCTGTTTTTT

j_call: TRBJ2-7
d_call: TRBD1
v_call: TRBV7-3
clone_size: few
cdr3_length: 15
cdr3_aa: CASSSGQGAAYEQYF
cdr3_nt: TGTGCCAGCAGCTCCGGACAGGGGGCCGCCTACGAGCAGTACTTC

j_call: TRBJ2-1
d_call: -
v_call: TRBV20-1
clone_size: few
cdr3_length: 14
cdr3_aa: CSARRTIIPNEQFF
cdr3_nt: TGCAGTGCTAGGAGGACTATTATCCCCAATGAGCAGTTCTTC

j_call: TRBJ2-7
d_call: -
v_call: TRBV20-1
clone_size: few
cdr3_length: 14
cdr3_aa: CSASSGLSHYEQYF
cdr3_nt: TGCAGTGCTAGTTCAGGTCTATCCCACTACGAGCAGTACTTC

j_call: TRBJ2-1
d_call: TRBD1
v_call: TRBV20-1
clone_size: -
cdr3_length: 15
cdr3_aa: CSARVGGQIHNEQFF
cdr3_nt: TGCAGTGCTAGAGTAGGGGGACAGATTCACAATGAGCAGTTCTTC

j_call: TRBJ1-5
d_call: -
v_call: TRBV28
clone_size: -
cdr3_length: 15
cdr3_aa: CASSFWGDSNQPQHF
cdr3_nt: TGTGCCAGCAGTTTCTGGGGGGATAGCAATCAGCCCCAGCATTTT

j_call: TRBJ2-5
d_call: -
v_call: TRBV20-1
clone_size: few
cdr3_length: 14
cdr3_aa: CSASEQGRRETQYF
cdr3_nt: TGCAGTGCTAGCGAACAGGGGAGGCGGGAGACCCAGTACTTC

j_call: TRBJ1-2
d_call: TRBD1
v_call: TRBV20-1
clone_size: -
cdr3_length: 14
cdr3_aa: CSARDRGGPYGYTF
cdr3_nt: TGCAGTGCTAGAGACAGGGGGGGTCCCTATGGCTACACCTTC

j_call: TRBJ2-1
d_call: -
v_call: TRBV7-3
clone_size: -
cdr3_length: 15
cdr3_aa: CASSLRRGDYNEQFF
cdr3_nt: TGTGCCAGCAGCTTAAGGCGGGGTGACTACAATGAGCAGTTCTTC

j_call: TRBJ2-2
d_call: -
v_call: TRBV20-1
clone_size: -
cdr3_length: 14
cdr3_aa: CSALFQVNTGELFF
cdr3_nt: TGCAGTGCTCTGTTCCAAGTGAACACCGGGGAGCTGTTTTTT

j_call: TRBJ2-7
d_call: TRBD2
v_call: TRBV20-1
clone_size: few
cdr3_length: 14
cdr3_aa: CSATRLAEGYEQYF
cdr3_nt: TGCAGTGCTACCCGACTAGCGGAGGGGTACGAGCAGTACTTC

j_call: TRBJ2-3
d_call: TRBD2
v_call: TRBV20-1
clone_size: -
cdr3_length: 15
cdr3_aa: CSARDGGRSTDTQYF
cdr3_nt: TGCAGTGCTAGAGATGGCGGGAGAAGCACAGATACGCAGTATTTT

j_call: TRBJ2-7
d_call: TRBD2
v_call: TRBV10-3
clone_size: few
cdr3_length: 15
cdr3_aa: CAISDVTSGVYEQYF
cdr3_nt: TGTGCCATCAGTGATGTAACTAGCGGTGTCTACGAGCAGTACTTC

j_call: TRBJ2-3
d_call: -
v_call: TRBV6-1
clone_size: -
cdr3_length: 13
cdr3_aa: CASRELATDTQYF
cdr3_nt: TGTGCCAGCAGGGAACTAGCTACAGATACGCAGTATTTT

j_call: TRBJ1-5
d_call: -
v_call: TRBV28
clone_size: few
cdr3_length: 14
cdr3_aa: CASSGNRANQPQHF
cdr3_nt: TGTGCCAGCAGTGGTAACAGAGCCAATCAGCCCCAGCATTTT

j_call: TRBJ2-5
d_call: -
v_call: TRBV20-1
clone_size: few
cdr3_length: 14
cdr3_aa: CSARVSGSQETQYF
cdr3_nt: TGCAGTGCTAGAGTCTCAGGGTCTCAAGAGACCCAGTACTTC

j_call: TRBJ2-1
d_call: TRBD2
v_call: TRBV20-1
clone_size: few
cdr3_length: 14
cdr3_aa: CSAMRAGIYNEQFF
cdr3_nt: TGCAGTGCTATGCGAGCGGGAATATACAATGAGCAGTTCTTC

j_call: TRBJ1-2
d_call: TRBD1
v_call: TRBV7-9
clone_size: few
cdr3_length: 21
cdr3_aa: CASSSPRDRELLRVLNIGYTF
cdr3_nt: TGTGCCAGCAGCAGCCCCCGGGACAGGGAGCTTCTCCGTGTATTGAATATTGGCTACACTTTC

j_call: TRBJ2-1
d_call: -
v_call: TRBV7-2
clone_size: -
cdr3_length: 13
cdr3_aa: CASNLVYYNEQFF
cdr3_nt: TGTGCCAGCAACCTTGTCTACTACAATGAGCAGTTCTTC

j_call: TRBJ2-3
d_call: TRBD2
v_call: TRBV10-3
clone_size: few
cdr3_length: 12
cdr3_aa: CATLADTDTQYF
cdr3_nt: TGTGCCACCCTAGCGGACACAGATACGCAGTATTTT

j_call: TRBJ1-1
d_call: TRBD1
v_call: TRBV7-6
clone_size: -
cdr3_length: 16
cdr3_aa: CASRPPGGRTHTEAFF
cdr3_nt: TGTGCCAGCAGACCACCAGGGGGCCGGACTCACACTGAAGCTTTCTTT

j_call: TRBJ2-6
d_call: -
v_call: TRBV20-1
clone_size: few
cdr3_length: 14
cdr3_aa: CSATQGSGANVLTF
cdr3_nt: TGCAGTGCTACACAGGGATCTGGGGCCAACGTCCTGACTTTC

j_call: TRBJ1-1
d_call: -
v_call: TRBV20-1
clone_size: few
cdr3_length: 12
cdr3_aa: CSASRQNTEAFF
cdr3_nt: TGCAGTGCTAGCCGACAGAACACTGAAGCTTTCTTT

j_call: TRBJ2-1
d_call: TRBD2
v_call: TRBV20-1
clone_size: -
cdr3_length: 18
cdr3_aa: CSARHRTSGRIYYNEQFF
cdr3_nt: TGCAGTGCTAGACACCGGACTAGCGGGAGGATTTACTACAATGAGCAGTTCTTC

j_call: TRBJ2-4
d_call: TRBD1
v_call: TRBV29-1
clone_size: -
cdr3_length: 12
cdr3_aa: CSVAQGADIQYF
cdr3_nt: TGCAGCGTTGCCCAGGGGGCGGACATTCAGTACTTC

j_call: TRBJ2-7
d_call: TRBD1
v_call: TRBV20-1
clone_size: once
cdr3_length: 15
cdr3_aa: CSASSQGQRSYEQYF
cdr3_nt: TGCAGTGCTAGTTCCCAGGGACAGAGATCCTACGAGCAGTACTTC

j_call: TRBJ2-7
d_call: TRBD2
v_call: TRBV20-1
clone_size: -
cdr3_length: 17
cdr3_aa: CSASGTSHPGRTYEQYF
cdr3_nt: TGCAGTGCTAGCGGGACTAGCCATCCGGGCAGGACCTACGAGCAGTACTTC

j_call: TRBJ2-5
d_call: TRBD2
v_call: TRBV29-1
clone_size: -
cdr3_length: 18
cdr3_aa: CSVEDPNGGLAGGETQYF
cdr3_nt: TGCAGCGTTGAAGATCCTAATGGTGGACTAGCGGGAGGGGAGACCCAGTACTTC

j_call: TRBJ2-3
d_call: TRBD1
v_call: TRBV20-1
clone_size: few
cdr3_length: 15
cdr3_aa: CSARDPRQGSDTQYF
cdr3_nt: TGCAGTGCTAGAGATCCCCGACAGGGTTCAGATACGCAGTATTTT

j_call: TRBJ2-1
d_call: -
v_call: TRBV7-2
clone_size: few
cdr3_length: 16
cdr3_aa: CASSSESTLSYNEQFF
cdr3_nt: TGTGCCAGCAGCTCCGAATCAACACTCTCCTACAATGAGCAGTTCTTC

j_call: TRBJ1-2
d_call: TRBD1
v_call: TRBV10-3
clone_size: -
cdr3_length: 15
cdr3_aa: CAISSDRVEGYGYTF
cdr3_nt: TGTGCCATCAGTTCAGACAGGGTGGAGGGCTATGGCTACACCTTC

j_call: TRBJ2-1
d_call: TRBD1
v_call: TRBV28
clone_size: few
cdr3_length: 16
cdr3_aa: CASPPVRTGAYNEQFF
cdr3_nt: TGTGCCAGCCCCCCCGTAAGGACAGGAGCCTACAATGAGCAGTTCTTC

j_call: TRBJ2-5
d_call: -
v_call: TRBV4-3
clone_size: -
cdr3_length: 13
cdr3_aa: CASSQELQETQYF
cdr3_nt: TGCGCCAGCAGCCAAGAGCTGCAAGAGACCCAGTACTTC

j_call: TRBJ2-5
d_call: -
v_call: TRBV18
clone_size: -
cdr3_length: 13
cdr3_aa: CASSGATRETQYF
cdr3_nt: TGTGCCAGCTCGGGGGCCACCAGAGAGACCCAGTACTTC

j_call: TRBJ2-5
d_call: TRBD2
v_call: TRBV7-6
clone_size: few
cdr3_length: 15
cdr3_aa: CASSLQQREGGTQYF
cdr3_nt: TGTGCCAGCAGCTTACAACAGCGGGAGGGCGGGACCCAGTACTTC

j_call: TRBJ2-7
d_call: TRBD1
v_call: TRBV6-4
clone_size: few
cdr3_length: 15
cdr3_aa: CASSEGTGGLSEQYF
cdr3_nt: TGTGCCAGCAGTGAAGGGACAGGGGGGCTCTCCGAGCAGTACTTC

j_call: TRBJ1-1
d_call: -
v_call: TRBV10-3
clone_size: few
cdr3_length: 11
cdr3_aa: CAIAGNTEAFF
cdr3_nt: TGTGCCATCGCCGGGAACACTGAAGCTTTCTTT

j_call: TRBJ1-5
d_call: TRBD1
v_call: TRBV20-1
clone_size: medium-sized
cdr3_length: 14
cdr3_aa: CSAEDRGFGQPQHF
cdr3_nt: TGCAGTGCTGAGGACAGGGGGTTTGGTCAGCCCCAGCATTTT

j_call: TRBJ2-1
d_call: -
v_call: TRBV7-2
clone_size: -
cdr3_length: 16
cdr3_aa: CASSLDSGVSYNEQFF
cdr3_nt: TGTGCCAGCAGCCTTGATTCAGGGGTTTCCTACAATGAGCAGTTCTTC

j_call: TRBJ2-3
d_call: -
v_call: TRBV19
clone_size: -
cdr3_length: 15
cdr3_aa: CASSIGRDHGDTQYF
cdr3_nt: TGTGCCAGTAGTATAGGTCGGGACCACGGGGATACGCAGTATTTT

j_call: TRBJ2-3
d_call: -
v_call: TRBV6-4
clone_size: -
cdr3_length: 13
cdr3_aa: CASSDRGTDTQYF
cdr3_nt: TGTGCCAGCAGTGACAGGGGCACAGATACGCAGTATTTT

j_call: TRBJ1-3
d_call: -
v_call: TRBV6-1
clone_size: once
cdr3_length: 15
cdr3_aa: CASSTRLKGVDTIYF
cdr3_nt: TGTGCCAGCAGTACGAGGTTGAAGGGGGTGGACACCATATATTTT

j_call: TRBJ2-3
d_call: -
v_call: TRBV20-1
clone_size: few
cdr3_length: 12
cdr3_aa: CSAGQDTDTQYF
cdr3_nt: TGCAGTGCTGGGCAGGACACAGATACGCAGTATTTT

j_call: TRBJ2-5
d_call: TRBD2
v_call: TRBV2
clone_size: few
cdr3_length: 14
cdr3_aa: CASSDFRGRAAQYF
cdr3_nt: TGTGCCAGCAGTGACTTCCGCGGGAGGGCCGCCCAGTACTTC

j_call: TRBJ2-1
d_call: -
v_call: TRBV7-2
clone_size: -
cdr3_length: 15
cdr3_aa: CASSLGRRSYNEQFF
cdr3_nt: TGTGCCAGCAGCTTGGGGCGAAGATCCTACAATGAGCAGTTCTTC

j_call: TRBJ1-5
d_call: -
v_call: TRBV20-1
clone_size: -
cdr3_length: 12
cdr3_aa: CSASVFNQPQHF
cdr3_nt: TGCAGTGCTAGCGTCTTTAATCAGCCCCAGCATTTT

j_call: TRBJ2-2
d_call: TRBD2
v_call: TRBV7-3
clone_size: -
cdr3_length: 13
cdr3_aa: CASSFSGGGELFF
cdr3_nt: TGTGCCAGCAGCTTTAGCGGGGGCGGGGAGCTGTTTTTT

j_call: TRBJ2-3
d_call: TRBD2
v_call: TRBV24-1
clone_size: -
cdr3_length: 17
cdr3_aa: CATSGFGATSSRDTQYF
cdr3_nt: TGTGCCACCAGTGGTTTTGGGGCGACTAGCTCCAGAGATACGCAGTATTTT

j_call: TRBJ1-5
d_call: TRBD1
v_call: TRBV20-1
clone_size: -
cdr3_length: 14
cdr3_aa: CSVPDRKSNQPQHF
cdr3_nt: TGCAGTGTTCCGGACAGGAAAAGCAATCAGCCCCAGCATTTT

j_call: TRBJ2-2
d_call: -
v_call: TRBV7-9
clone_size: -
cdr3_length: 18
cdr3_aa: CASSLAKIWTSNTGELFF
cdr3_nt: TGTGCCAGCAGCTTAGCGAAAATATGGACATCCAACACCGGGGAGCTGTTTTTT